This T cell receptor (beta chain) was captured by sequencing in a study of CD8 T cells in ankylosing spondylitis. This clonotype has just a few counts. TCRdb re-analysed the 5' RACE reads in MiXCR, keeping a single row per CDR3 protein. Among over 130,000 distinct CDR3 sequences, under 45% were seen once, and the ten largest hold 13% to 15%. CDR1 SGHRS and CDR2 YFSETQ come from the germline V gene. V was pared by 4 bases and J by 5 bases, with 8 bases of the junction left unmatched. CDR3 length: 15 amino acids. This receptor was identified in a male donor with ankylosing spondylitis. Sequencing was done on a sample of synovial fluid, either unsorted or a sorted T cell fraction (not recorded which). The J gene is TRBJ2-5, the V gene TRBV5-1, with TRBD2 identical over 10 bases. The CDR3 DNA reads TGCGCCAGCAGCCCGGTACTAGCGGGGTTGGAGACCCAGTACTTC. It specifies CASSPVLAGLETQYF.